What follows are 15 T cell receptor beta chains derived from one specimen sequenced in a study of CD8+CD57+ T cells in acquired aplastic anemia. The template used for profiling TCR beta VDJ and CDR3 was genomic DNA. One entry per CDR3 protein results from TCRdb running MiXCR on the reads. The table lists approximately 98,000 distinct CDR3 sequences, 40% to 65% of them singletons. Sequencing input: sorted CD4+, CD8+, or CD8+CD57+ T cells (not recorded which) from PBMCs. The receptors were sampled from a human donor in good health, serving as a control.

This clonotype was detected many times. V usage is TRBV6-5 and J usage is TRBJ1-1, with TRBD1 as a possible D gene (6 bases). Germline V gives CDR1 MNHEY, CDR2 SVGAGI. V was clipped by 1 base and J by 2 bases, with 8 bases between them. CDR3 length equals 14 residues. In DNA, the CDR3 is TGTGCCAGCAGTTACTTGGGACAAAACACTGAAGCTTTCTTT. Translation: CASSYLGQNTEAFF.

This clonotype was detected many times. This rearrangement joins TRBV12-3 or TRBV12-4 to TRBJ2-4; 11 bases are shared with TRBD2. The CDR3 is 13 amino acids. The junction had 2 bases not matched to a gene; V was cut back by 6 bases and J by 7 bases. In DNA form, the CDR3 reads TGTGCCAGCAGGGGGACTAGCGGTAACATTCAGTACTTC. Protein sequence: CASRGTSGNIQYF.

This rearrangement joins TRBV15 to TRBJ2-7, with no clear D. The CDR3 has 15 residues. The V gene lost 4 bases and the J gene lost 0 bases, with 13 bases spanning the gap. Germline V lookup: CDR1 LNHNV, CDR2 YYDKDF (reference sequence). The CDR3 loop is CATSIRLFGSYEQYF. The CDR3, as DNA: TGTGCCACCAGCATCCGACTGTTTGGCTCCTACGAGCAGTACTTC.

This clonotype was recorded many times. CDR3 protein: CASSLPSTGVAETQYF. CDR3 nucleotide sequence: TGTGCCAGCAGCTTACCGTCGACAGGGGTGGCGGAGACCCAGTACTTC. The chain is built from TRBV5-5 and TRBJ2-5; TRBD1 aligns across 8 bases. Germline V gene lookup returns CDR1 SGHKS and CDR2 YYEKEE (reference sequence). The CDR3 is 16 residues long. The V segment lost 2 bases and the J segment 5 bases; nucleotides outside the gene matches: 11.

The chain links TRBV20-1 to TRBJ1-2, with D unclear. This CDR3 has 12 residues. Trimming took off 1 base at V and 3 bases at J, with 6 bases between the two ends. The germline CDR1 and CDR2 sequences are DFQATT and SNEGSKA (reference sequence). CDR3 loop: CSARGADYGYTF. The CDR3 DNA reads TGCAGTGCTAGAGGGGCGGACTATGGCTACACCTTC.

This clonotype was detected only a few times. This rearrangement joins TRBV4-3 to TRBJ1-1, with 10 nucleotides matching TRBD1. The V gene end was trimmed by 3 bases and the J gene end by 11 bases; junction bases not matched to a gene: 3. Germline CDR1 and CDR2: LGHNA and YSLEER. The CDR3 consists of 12 residues. The CDR3, as DNA: TGCGCCAGCAGCCAGGGGACAGGGGTTGCTTTCTTT. Residues: CASSQGTGVAFF.

At least ten counts were recorded for this clonotype. The chain employs TRBV7-9 and TRBJ2-7, with D perhaps matching TRBD2 (8 bases). The germline V gene has CDR1 SEHNR and CDR2 FQNEAQ (reference sequence). The CDR3 totals 16 residues. The V and J ends lost 0 bases and 2 bases respectively, with 14 bases between them. The CDR3 DNA is TGTGCCAGCAGCTTAGCCAGCGGGGGACAGACCTACGAGCAGTACTTC. It specifies CASSLASGGQTYEQYF.

At least ten counts were recorded for this clonotype. This chain uses TRBV14 with TRBJ2-7, with a weak D call TRBD1 (6 bases). The CDR3 length is 15 residues. The V end was cut by 4 bases, the J end by 2 bases, with 15 bases between. From germline, CDR1 is SGHDN and CDR2 FVKESK. Written as DNA, the CDR3 is TGTGCCAGCAGCCCAGAACAGGGTAGGGCCTACGAGCAGTACTTC. Protein sequence: CASSPEQGRAYEQYF.

This clonotype was counted ten times or more. The chain carries TRBV7-9 and TRBJ1-5, with D perhaps matching TRBD1 (5 bases). The germline V gene encodes CDR1 SEHNR and CDR2 FQNEAQ (reference sequence). Trimming took 10 bases from V and 7 from J, leaving 17 bases between them. This CDR3 comprises 13 residues. CDR3 amino acids: CATQLSGGQPQHF. The CDR3 DNA reads as TGTGCCACCCAGCTCAGCGGGGGACAGCCCCAGCATTTT.

This clonotype has ten or more counts. The genes are TRBV7-2 and TRBJ1-2; unclear D gene. V dropped 0 bases and J dropped 2 bases, with 10 bases sitting between them. The CDR3 contains 15 residues. Germline lookup yields CDR1 SGHTA and CDR2 FQGNSA. The CDR3 DNA reads as TGTGCCAGCAGCTTAGCGCGGAATTCAAACTATGGCTACACCTTC. Translation gives CASSLARNSNYGYTF.

The table lists this clonotype with a few counts. J is TRBJ2-7 and V is TRBV10-2; the match to TRBD1 covers 8 bases. Germline V gives CDR1 WSHSY, CDR2 SAAADI. The CDR3 totals 15 residues. Trimming took 5 bases from V and 6 from J; bases not matched to a gene: 12. The chain's CDR3 is CASSRVRTGLGEQYF. The CDR3 DNA is TGCGCCAGCAGTCGGGTGCGGACAGGGCTCGGCGAGCAGTACTTC.

This clonotype was recorded a few times. V and J are TRBV29-1 and TRBJ2-1; 12 bases are shared with TRBD2. CDR1 is SQVTM, CDR2 ANQGSEA, per germline. V trimming: 7 bases; J trimming: 6 bases; junction bases outside the gene matches: 4. The CDR3 has 13 amino acids. The CDR3 is CSESSGGANEQFF. The CDR3 DNA reads TGCAGCGAATCTAGCGGGGGGGCCAATGAGCAGTTCTTC.

The table lists this clonotype with a few counts. V usage is TRBV3-1 and J usage is TRBJ1-5, with 9 bases identical to TRBD1. The CDR3 has 15 amino acids. Germline V gene data show CDR1 as LGHDT and CDR2 as YNNKEL (reference sequence). V gave up 6 bases and J gave up 6 bases; unmatched junction bases: 9. CDR3 DNA: TGTGCCAGCAGTCCTAACAGGGGGCTCTTTCAGCCCCAGCATTTT. Amino acid sequence: CASSPNRGLFQPQHF.

The sample holds many counts of this clonotype. The V and J genes are TRBV5-6 and TRBJ1-1; D gene unclear. Germline-derived CDR1 and CDR2 are SGHDT and YYEEEE. This CDR3 region has 14 residues. V shed 4 bases and J shed 6 bases, with 16 bases lying between them. CDR3: CASSPVSRTAEAFF. The CDR3 coding sequence is TGTGCCAGCAGCCCTGTGTCTCGGACGGCTGAAGCTTTCTTT.

The chain links TRBV5-1 to TRBJ1-1; the D is unclear. This CDR3 is built from 14 residues. Germline CDR1 and CDR2: SGHRS and YFSETQ. V was pared by 0 bases and J by 1 base, with 7 bases between. CDR3 amino acids: CASSLVTENTEAFF. CDR3 coding DNA: TGCGCCAGCAGCTTGGTTACCGAGAACACTGAAGCTTTCTTT.